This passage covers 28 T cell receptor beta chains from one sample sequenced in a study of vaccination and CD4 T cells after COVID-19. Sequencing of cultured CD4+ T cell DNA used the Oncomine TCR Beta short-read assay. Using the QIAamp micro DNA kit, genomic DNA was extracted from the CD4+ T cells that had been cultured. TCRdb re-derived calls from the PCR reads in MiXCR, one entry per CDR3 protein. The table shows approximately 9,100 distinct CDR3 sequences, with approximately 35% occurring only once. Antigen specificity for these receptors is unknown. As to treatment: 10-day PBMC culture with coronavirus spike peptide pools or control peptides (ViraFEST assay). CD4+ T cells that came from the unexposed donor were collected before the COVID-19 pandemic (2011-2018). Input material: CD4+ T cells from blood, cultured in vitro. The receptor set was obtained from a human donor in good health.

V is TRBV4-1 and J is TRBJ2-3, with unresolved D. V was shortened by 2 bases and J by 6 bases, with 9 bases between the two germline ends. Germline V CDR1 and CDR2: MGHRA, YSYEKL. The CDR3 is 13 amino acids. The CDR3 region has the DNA TGCGCCAGCAGCCAACCCAATTCGGATACGCAGTATTTT. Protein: CASSQPNSDTQYF.

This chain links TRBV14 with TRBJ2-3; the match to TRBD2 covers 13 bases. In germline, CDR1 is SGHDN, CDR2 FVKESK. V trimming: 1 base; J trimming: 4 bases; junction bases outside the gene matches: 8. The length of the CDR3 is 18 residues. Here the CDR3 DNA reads TGTGCCAGCAGCCAAGGGAGGACTAGCGGGAGAGTCCCAGATACGCAGTATTTT. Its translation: CASSQGRTSGRVPDTQYF.

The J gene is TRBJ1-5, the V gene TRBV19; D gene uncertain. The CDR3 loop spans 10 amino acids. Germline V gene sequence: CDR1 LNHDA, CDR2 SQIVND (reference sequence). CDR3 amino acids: CCAGNQPQHF. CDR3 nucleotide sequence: TGTTGCGCGGGCAATCAGCCCCAGCATTTT.

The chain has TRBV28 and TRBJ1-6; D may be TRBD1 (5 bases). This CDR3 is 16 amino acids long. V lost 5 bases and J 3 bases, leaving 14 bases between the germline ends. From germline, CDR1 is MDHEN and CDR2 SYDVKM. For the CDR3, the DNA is TGTGCCAGCAGTCCTCTCCGGGGGGTCTATAATTCACCCCTCCACTTT. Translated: CASSPLRGVYNSPLHF.

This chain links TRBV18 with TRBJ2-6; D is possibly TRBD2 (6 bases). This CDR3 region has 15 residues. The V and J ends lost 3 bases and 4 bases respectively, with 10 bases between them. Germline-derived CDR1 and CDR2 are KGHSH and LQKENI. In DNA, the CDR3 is TGTGCCAGCTCACCGCAGGCGGGAGGGGCCAACGTCCTGACTTTC. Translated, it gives CASSPQAGGANVLTF.

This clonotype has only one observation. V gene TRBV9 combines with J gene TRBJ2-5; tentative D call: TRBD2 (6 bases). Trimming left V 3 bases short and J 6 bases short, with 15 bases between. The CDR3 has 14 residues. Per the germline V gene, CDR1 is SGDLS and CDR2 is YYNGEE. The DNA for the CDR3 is TGTGCCAGCAGCGCCTCGGGAGTCTCGAAGACCCAGTACTTC. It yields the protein CASSASGVSKTQYF.

CDR3 bases: TGTGCCAGCAGTTCACGGGACACCATCGGGGAGCTGTTTTTT. Residues: CASSSRDTIGELFF. The V call is TRBV28, the J call TRBJ2-2; a weak D match, TRBD1 (6 bases). Germline V CDR1 and CDR2: MDHEN, SYDVKM. CDR3 length: 14 amino acids. Trimming took 4 bases from V and 7 from J, leaving 13 bases between them.

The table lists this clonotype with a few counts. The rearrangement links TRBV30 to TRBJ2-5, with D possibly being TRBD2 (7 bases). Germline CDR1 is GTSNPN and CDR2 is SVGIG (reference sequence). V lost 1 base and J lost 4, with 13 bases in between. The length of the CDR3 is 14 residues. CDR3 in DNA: TGTGCCTGGAGTGGAGGGGGGGGTGGAGAGACCCAGTACTTC. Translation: CAWSGGGGGETQYF.

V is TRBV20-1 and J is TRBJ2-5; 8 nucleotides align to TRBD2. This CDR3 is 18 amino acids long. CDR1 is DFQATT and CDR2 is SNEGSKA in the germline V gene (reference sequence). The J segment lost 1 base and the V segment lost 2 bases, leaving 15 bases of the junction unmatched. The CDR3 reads CSARMVHAGGPTQETQYF. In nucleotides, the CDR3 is TGCAGTGCTAGAATGGTACACGCGGGAGGCCCGACCCAAGAGACCCAGTACTTC.

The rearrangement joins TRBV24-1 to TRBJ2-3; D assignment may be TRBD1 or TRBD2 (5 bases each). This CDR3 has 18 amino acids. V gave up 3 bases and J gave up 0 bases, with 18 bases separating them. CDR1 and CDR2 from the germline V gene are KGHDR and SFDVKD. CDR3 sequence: CATSDKYRDAASTDTQYF. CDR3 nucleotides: TGTGCCACCAGTGATAAATACCGGGACGCTGCTAGCACAGATACGCAGTATTTT.

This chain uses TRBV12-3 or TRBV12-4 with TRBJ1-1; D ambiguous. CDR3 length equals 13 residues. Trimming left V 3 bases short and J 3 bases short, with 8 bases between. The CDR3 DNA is TGTGCCAGCAGTTTTGGTCCGGACACTGAAGCTTTCTTT. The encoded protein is CASSFGPDTEAFF.

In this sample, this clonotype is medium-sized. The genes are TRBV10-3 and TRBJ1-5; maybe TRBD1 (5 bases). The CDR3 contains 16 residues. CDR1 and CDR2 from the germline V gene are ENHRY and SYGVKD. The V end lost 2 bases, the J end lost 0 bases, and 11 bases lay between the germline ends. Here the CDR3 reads CAISERTPNSNQPQHF. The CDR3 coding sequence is TGTGCCATCAGTGAGAGGACACCTAATAGCAATCAGCCCCAGCATTTT.

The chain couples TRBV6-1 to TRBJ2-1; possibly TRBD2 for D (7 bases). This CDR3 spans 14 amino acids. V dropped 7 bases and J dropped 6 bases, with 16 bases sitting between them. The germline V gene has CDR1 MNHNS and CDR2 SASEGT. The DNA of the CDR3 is TGTGCCAGCATTAACTGGGGAGGGGGCAATGAGCAGTTCTTC. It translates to CASINWGGGNEQFF.

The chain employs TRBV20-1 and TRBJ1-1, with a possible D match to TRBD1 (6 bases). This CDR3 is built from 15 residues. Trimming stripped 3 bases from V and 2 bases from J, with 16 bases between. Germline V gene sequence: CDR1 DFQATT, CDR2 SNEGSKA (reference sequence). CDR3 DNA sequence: TGCAGTGCTAGCCGCCCGTGGGGGGCTAACACTGAAGCTTTCTTT. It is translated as CSASRPWGANTEAFF.

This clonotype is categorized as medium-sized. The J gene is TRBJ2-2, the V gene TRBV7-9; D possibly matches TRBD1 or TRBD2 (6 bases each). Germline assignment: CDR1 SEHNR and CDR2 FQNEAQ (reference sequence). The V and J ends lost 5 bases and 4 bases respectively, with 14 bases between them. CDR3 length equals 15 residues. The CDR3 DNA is TGTGCCAGCAGCCCGCTTGGGGGGCGCACCGGGGAGCTGTTTTTT. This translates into CASSPLGGRTGELFF.

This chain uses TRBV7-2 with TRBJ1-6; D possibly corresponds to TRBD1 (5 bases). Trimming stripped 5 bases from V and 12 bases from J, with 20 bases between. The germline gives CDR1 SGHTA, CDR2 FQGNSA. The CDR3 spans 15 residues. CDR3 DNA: TGTGCCAGCAGCCAGGGAGTTCGTTCCGTAGTACCCCTCCACTTT. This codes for CASSQGVRSVVPLHF.

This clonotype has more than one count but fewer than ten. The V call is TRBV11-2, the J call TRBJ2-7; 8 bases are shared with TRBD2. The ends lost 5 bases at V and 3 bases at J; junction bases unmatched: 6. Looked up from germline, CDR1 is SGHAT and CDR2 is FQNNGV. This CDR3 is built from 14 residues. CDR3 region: CASSQPGLGYEQYF. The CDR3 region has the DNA TGTGCCAGCAGCCAACCGGGACTAGGCTACGAGCAGTACTTC.

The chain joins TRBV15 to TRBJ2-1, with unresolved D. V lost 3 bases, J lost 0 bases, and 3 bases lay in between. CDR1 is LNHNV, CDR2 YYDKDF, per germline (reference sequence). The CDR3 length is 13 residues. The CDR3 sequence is CATSSFSYNEQFF. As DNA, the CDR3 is TGTGCCACCAGCAGTTTCTCCTACAATGAGCAGTTCTTC.

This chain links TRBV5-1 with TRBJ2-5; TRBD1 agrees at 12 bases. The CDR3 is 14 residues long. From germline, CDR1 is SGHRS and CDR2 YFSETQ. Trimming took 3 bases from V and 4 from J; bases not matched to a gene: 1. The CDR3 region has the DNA TGCGCCAGCAGCTGGGACAGGGGGCGAGAGACCCAGTACTTC. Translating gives CASSWDRGRETQYF.

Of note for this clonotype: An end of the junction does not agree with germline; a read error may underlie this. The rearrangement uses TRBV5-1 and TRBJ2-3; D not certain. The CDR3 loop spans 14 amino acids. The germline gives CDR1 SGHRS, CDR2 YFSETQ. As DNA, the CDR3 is TGCGCCAGCAGCCCCTTGGCTACCACAGATACGCGGTATTTT. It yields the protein CASSPLATTDTRYF.

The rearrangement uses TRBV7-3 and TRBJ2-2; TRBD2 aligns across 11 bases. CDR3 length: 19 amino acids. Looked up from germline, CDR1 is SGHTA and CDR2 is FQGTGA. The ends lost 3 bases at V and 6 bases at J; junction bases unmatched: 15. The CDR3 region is CASSFTGTSGYGEAGELFF. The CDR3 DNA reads TGTGCCAGCAGCTTCACCGGGACTAGCGGTTACGGGGAGGCCGGGGAGCTGTTTTTT. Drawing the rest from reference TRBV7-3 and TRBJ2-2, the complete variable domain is GAGVSQTPSNKVTEKGKYVELRCDPISGHTALYWYRQSLGQGPEFLIYFQGTGAADDSGLPNDRFFAVRPEGSVSTLKIQRTERGDSAVYLCASSFTGTSGYGEAGELFFGEGSRLTVL.

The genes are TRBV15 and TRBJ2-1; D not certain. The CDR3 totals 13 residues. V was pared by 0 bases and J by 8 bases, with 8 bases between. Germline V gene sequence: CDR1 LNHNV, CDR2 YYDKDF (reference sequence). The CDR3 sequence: CATSRDLSHEQFF. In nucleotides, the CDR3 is TGTGCCACCAGCAGAGATCTAAGCCATGAGCAGTTCTTC.

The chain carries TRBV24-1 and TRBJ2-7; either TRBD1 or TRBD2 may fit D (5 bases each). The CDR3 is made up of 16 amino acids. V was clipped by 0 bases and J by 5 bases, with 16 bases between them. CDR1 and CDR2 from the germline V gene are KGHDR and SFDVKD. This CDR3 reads CATSDLVPGATDEQYF. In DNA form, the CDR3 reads TGTGCCACCAGTGATTTGGTTCCCGGGGCGACGGACGAGCAGTACTTC.

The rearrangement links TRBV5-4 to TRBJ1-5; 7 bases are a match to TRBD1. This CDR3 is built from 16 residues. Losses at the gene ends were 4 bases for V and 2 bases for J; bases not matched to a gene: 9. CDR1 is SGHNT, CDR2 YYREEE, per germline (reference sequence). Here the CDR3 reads CASSPDPGQGNQPQHF. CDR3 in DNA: TGTGCCAGCAGCCCCGACCCCGGACAGGGCAATCAGCCCCAGCATTTT.

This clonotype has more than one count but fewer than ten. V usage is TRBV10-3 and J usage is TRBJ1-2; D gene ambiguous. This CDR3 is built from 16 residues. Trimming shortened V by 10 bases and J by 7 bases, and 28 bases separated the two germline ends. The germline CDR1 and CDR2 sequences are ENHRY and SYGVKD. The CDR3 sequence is CARRTHDGSTSGGYTF. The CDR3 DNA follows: TGTGCCAGAAGAACTCACGACGGGAGTACGTCCGGTGGCTACACCTTC.

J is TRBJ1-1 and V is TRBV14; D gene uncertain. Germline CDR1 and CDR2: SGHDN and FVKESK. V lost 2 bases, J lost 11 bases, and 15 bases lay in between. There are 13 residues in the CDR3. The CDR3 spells CASSQIVTGGAFF. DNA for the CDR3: TGTGCCAGCAGCCAAATTGTGACGGGAGGTGCTTTCTTT. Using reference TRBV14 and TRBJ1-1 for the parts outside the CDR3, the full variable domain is EAGVTQFPSHSVIEKGQTVTLRCDPISGHDNLYWYRRVMGKEIKFLLHFVKESKQDESGMPNNRFLAERTGGTYSTLKVQPAELEDSGVYFCASSQIVTGGAFFGQGTRLTVV.

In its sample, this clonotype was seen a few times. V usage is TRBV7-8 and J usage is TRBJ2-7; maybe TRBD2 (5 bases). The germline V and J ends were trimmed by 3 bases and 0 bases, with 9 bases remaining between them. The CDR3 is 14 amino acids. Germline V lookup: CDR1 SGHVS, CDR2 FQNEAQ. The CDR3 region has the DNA TGTGCCAGCAGCTTTGAGCGGACCTCCTACGAGCAGTACTTC. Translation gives CASSFERTSYEQYF.

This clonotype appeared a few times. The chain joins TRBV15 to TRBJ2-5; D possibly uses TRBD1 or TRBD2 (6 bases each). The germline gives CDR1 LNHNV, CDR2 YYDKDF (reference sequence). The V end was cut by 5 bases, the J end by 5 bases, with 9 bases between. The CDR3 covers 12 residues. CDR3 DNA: TGTGCCACCAGCCGGGGGCAGGAGACCCAGTACTTC. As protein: CATSRGQETQYF.